The 14 T cell receptor beta chains given below trace back to one sample, sequenced in a study of cytomegalovirus exposure and HLA in healthy donors. Primers: 60 Vbeta forward and 13 Jbeta reverse. Sequenced by immunoSEQ multiplex PCR; TCRdb stores in-frame clones only, minus some. The sample consists of about 130,000 clones, over 75% of them appearing once. The sample comprised PBMCs. Receptors were obtained from a boy aged 5-17 years in good health and CMV-seronegative.

The chain links TRBV6-6 to TRBJ1-5; maybe TRBD1 (5 bases). V lost 5 bases and J lost 6, with 14 bases in between. Germline V gene data show CDR1 as MNHNY and CDR2 as SVGAGI (reference sequence). The CDR3 is 14 amino acids. Here the CDR3 DNA reads TGTGCCAGCAGTGATCGGGGGGGGAGTCAGCCCCAGCATTTT. Its protein is CASSDRGGSQPQHF.

The gene calls are TRBV7-3 and TRBJ2-7, with 9 bases identical to TRBD1. The V gene's germline CDR1 is SGHTA and CDR2 FQGTGA. The CDR3 has 15 amino acids. J was trimmed by 1 base and V by 3 bases; bases with no gene match: 4. In nucleotides, the CDR3 is TGTGCCAGCAGCTTTGCGACAGGGGGTTCCTACGAGCAGTACTTC. Its translation is CASSFATGGSYEQYF.

This chain connects TRBV29-1 to TRBJ1-5; the D is unclear. CDR1 is SQVTM and CDR2 is ANQGSEA in the germline V gene. V lost 4 bases and J 2 bases, leaving 3 bases between the germline ends. This CDR3 is built from 11 residues. CDR3 coding DNA: TGCAGCGTTGGAGGCAATCAGCCCCAGCATTTT. Translation: CSVGGNQPQHF.

The chain has TRBV6-5 and TRBJ1-6; no reliable D call. Germline CDR1 MNHEY, CDR2 SVGAGI. V was trimmed by 2 bases and J by 7 bases, leaving 3 bases between them. The CDR3 contains 12 residues. CDR3: CASSYQNSPLHF. The CDR3 coding sequence is TGTGCCAGCAGTTACCAGAATTCACCCCTCCACTTT.

The chain has TRBV19 and TRBJ2-2, with TRBD2 matching over 10 bases. J lost 4 bases, V lost 1 base, and 6 bases had no gene match. CDR3 length equals 17 residues. CDR1 is LNHDA and CDR2 is SQIVND in the germline V gene (reference sequence). The CDR3 spells CASSIALSGGATGELFF. CDR3 bases: TGTGCCAGTAGTATAGCCCTAAGCGGGGGGGCCACCGGGGAGCTGTTTTTT.

The V gene is TRBV30, the J gene TRBJ1-2; no definite D call. In germline, CDR1 is GTSNPN, CDR2 SVGIG (reference sequence). V gave up 3 bases and J gave up 4 bases, with 6 bases separating them. The CDR3 spans 11 residues. The CDR3 region has the DNA TGTGCCTGGAGCGGGAGCTATGGCTACACCTTC. The encoded protein is CAWSGSYGYTF.

The chain links TRBV7-9 to TRBJ2-5; weak D call: TRBD2 (7 bases). V dropped 2 bases and J dropped 5 bases, with 18 bases sitting between them. The germline CDR1 and CDR2 sequences are SEHNR and FQNEAQ (reference sequence). There are 16 residues in the CDR3. The CDR3 DNA is TGTGCCAGCAGCTTACTGTGGGACGAGGGGGGGGAGACCCAGTACTTC. This encodes CASSLLWDEGGETQYF.

The V call is TRBV6-1, the J call TRBJ2-2; D possibly corresponds to TRBD2 (6 bases). The CDR3 is made up of 14 amino acids. Germline V CDR1 and CDR2: MNHNS, SASEGT. V was trimmed by 8 bases and J by 4 bases, leaving 14 bases between them. The CDR3 region is CASRGTALTGELFF. In DNA, the CDR3 is TGTGCCAGCCGCGGGACCGCGCTCACCGGGGAGCTGTTTTTT.

This clone occurred once. The genes are TRBV5-1 and TRBJ2-2; 8 nucleotides align to TRBD2. CDR1 is SGHRS and CDR2 is YFSETQ in the germline V gene. The CDR3 runs to 16 residues. V was pared by 9 bases and J by 5 bases, with 15 bases of the junction left unmatched. CDR3 in amino acids: CATTAYYGRETGELFF. Written as DNA, the CDR3 is TGCGCCACCACAGCTTATTACGGGAGGGAGACCGGGGAGCTGTTTTTT. The whole variable domain, filled in from reference TRBV5-1 and TRBJ2-2, reads KAGVTQTPRYLIKTRGQQVTLSCSPISGHRSVSWYQQTPGQGLQFLFEYFSETQRNKGNFPGRFSGRQFSNSRSEMNVSTLELGDSALYLCATTAYYGRETGELFFGEGSRLTVL.

This chain links TRBV4-3 with TRBJ1-2; D not certain. Trimming took 1 base from V and 4 from J, leaving 7 bases between them. Germline CDR1 and CDR2: LGHNA and YSLEER. This CDR3 region has 13 residues. The CDR3 loop is CASSQGSGYGYTF. CDR3 nucleotide sequence: TGCGCCAGCAGCCAAGGATCGGGCTATGGCTACACCTTC.

The chain is built from TRBV5-6 and TRBJ2-3; 7 nucleotides line up with TRBD2. The length of the CDR3 is 15 residues. Germline CDR1 is SGHDT and CDR2 is YYEEEE. J gave up 0 bases and V 0 bases, and 1 base lay outside the gene matches. CDR3 in DNA: TGTGCCAGCAGCTTGGGGGGGGGAAGCACAGATACGCAGTATTTT. As protein: CASSLGGGSTDTQYF.

The sample holds a few counts of this clone. The chain employs TRBV5-4 and TRBJ1-4; 9 bases map to TRBD1. The germline CDR1 and CDR2 sequences are SGHNT and YYREEE (reference sequence). The V segment lost 0 bases and the J segment 4 bases; nucleotides outside the gene matches: 1. The CDR3 is 15 residues long. The CDR3 coding sequence is TGTGCCAGCAGCTTGGGGGGACAGGGTAATGAAAAACTGTTTTTT. Translating it yields CASSLGGQGNEKLFF. Looking up the rest from reference TRBV5-4 and TRBJ1-4 gives the full variable domain: ETGVTQSPTHLIKTRGQQVTLRCSSQSGHNTVSWYQQALGQGPQFIFQYYREEENGRGNFPPRFSGLQFPNYSSELNVNALELDDSALYLCASSLGGQGNEKLFFGSGTQLSVL.

This chain connects TRBV2 to TRBJ2-3; possible D gene TRBD2, 7 bases. Trimming cost V 3 bases and J 1 base, with 11 bases left between them. The germline gives CDR1 SNHLY, CDR2 FYNNEI. This CDR3 comprises 15 residues. The CDR3 spells CASSDQGRGTDTQYF. The CDR3 region has the DNA TGTGCCAGCAGTGATCAGGGGAGGGGCACAGATACGCAGTATTTT.

The V call is TRBV6-5, the J call TRBJ1-1; D gene uncertain. The CDR3 loop spans 15 amino acids. Between the trimmed V and J ends, which lost 6 bases and 0 bases, there was a span of 14 bases. Germline V gives CDR1 MNHEY, CDR2 SVGAGI. CDR3 DNA sequence: TGTGCCAGCAGGCGAGACCCGACTCTGAACACTGAAGCTTTCTTT. Protein: CASRRDPTLNTEAFF.